These T cell receptor beta chains were read from a single sample in a study of T cells expressing NK-cell markers. One entry per CDR3 protein, without DNA, is what TCRdb gives after re-calling the 5' RACE reads. This table lists about 550,000 distinct CDR3 sequences. Sequencing input: blood T cells: a sorted CD56 or NKG2C T cell subset, CD4+ or CD8+ T cells, or bulk PBMC T cells (not recorded which). The receptors shown here come from a man between 18 and 35 years old in good health. CDR3s include the opening cysteine and the closing phenylalanine or tryptophan. The order of the fields is J gene, V gene, CDR3 protein.

TRBJ2-5 TRBV24-1 CATSQDGRETQYF
TRBJ2-3 TRBV7-9 CASSRALSTDTQYF
TRBJ2-7 TRBV29-1 CSVKLTGYEQYF
TRBJ2-7 TRBV15 CATSSRVGEQYF
TRBJ2-7 TRBV7-2 CASSLGQHRPYEQYF
TRBJ2-3 TRBV11-2 CASSLEGGKGTDTQYF
TRBJ2-3 TRBV12-3/TRBV12-4 CASSPGTTQYF
TRBJ2-1 TRBV7-9 CASSFPSGRASSNEQFF
TRBJ2-3 TRBV3-1 CASSHHSGRTDTQYF
TRBJ2-1 TRBV29-1 CSVEGASGRRRSSYNEQFF
TRBJ2-7 TRBV19 CASSIGPGYEQYF
TRBJ2-3 TRBV5-1 CASSLSPTSTDTQYF
TRBJ2-1 TRBV12-3/TRBV12-4 CASSSYLDRVGDNEQFF
TRBJ2-5 TRBV27 CASSHRDRSQETQYF
TRBJ1-1 TRBV10-3 CAISESMGTNTEAFF
TRBJ1-2 TRBV12-3/TRBV12-4 CASRATQTGSYGYTF
TRBJ2-1 TRBV29-1 CSTSGLAGGRSSYNEQFF
TRBJ2-7 TRBV5-6 CASSIRDYGIEYF
TRBJ2-1 TRBV4-2 CASSQLLAGVKGHEQFF
TRBJ2-1 TRBV29-1 CSVASGAGEFF
TRBJ2-7 TRBV5-1 CASSLVGGTEAYEQYF
TRBJ2-3 TRBV24-1 CATSEPPGVAGDADTQYF
TRBJ2-1 TRBV2 CASSEFGGGFF
TRBJ2-2 TRBV10-1 CASRMGLAGPTGELFF
TRBJ2-5 TRBV7-8 CASSHVAGEVETQYF
TRBJ1-6 TRBV10-3 CAISEWVGNSPLHF
TRBJ2-1 TRBV7-9 CASSLEGTSGSRFF
TRBJ1-5 TRBV28 CASSPAGAWQPQHF